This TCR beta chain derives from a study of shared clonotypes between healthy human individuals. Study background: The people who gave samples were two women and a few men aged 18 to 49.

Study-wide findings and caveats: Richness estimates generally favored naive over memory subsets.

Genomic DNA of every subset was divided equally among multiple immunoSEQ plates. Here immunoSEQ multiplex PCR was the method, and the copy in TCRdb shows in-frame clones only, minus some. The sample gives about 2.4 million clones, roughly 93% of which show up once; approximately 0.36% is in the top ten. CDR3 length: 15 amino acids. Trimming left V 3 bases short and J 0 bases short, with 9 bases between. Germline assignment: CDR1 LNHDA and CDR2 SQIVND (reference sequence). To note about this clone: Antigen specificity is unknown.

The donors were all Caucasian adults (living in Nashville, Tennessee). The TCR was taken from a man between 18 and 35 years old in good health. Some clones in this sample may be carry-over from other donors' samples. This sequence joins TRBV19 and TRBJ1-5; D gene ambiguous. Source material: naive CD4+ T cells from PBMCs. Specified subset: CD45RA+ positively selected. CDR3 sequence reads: CASSMVRNSNQPQHF. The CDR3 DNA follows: TGTGCCAGTAGTATGGTCAGAAATAGCAATCAGCCCCAGCATTTT.